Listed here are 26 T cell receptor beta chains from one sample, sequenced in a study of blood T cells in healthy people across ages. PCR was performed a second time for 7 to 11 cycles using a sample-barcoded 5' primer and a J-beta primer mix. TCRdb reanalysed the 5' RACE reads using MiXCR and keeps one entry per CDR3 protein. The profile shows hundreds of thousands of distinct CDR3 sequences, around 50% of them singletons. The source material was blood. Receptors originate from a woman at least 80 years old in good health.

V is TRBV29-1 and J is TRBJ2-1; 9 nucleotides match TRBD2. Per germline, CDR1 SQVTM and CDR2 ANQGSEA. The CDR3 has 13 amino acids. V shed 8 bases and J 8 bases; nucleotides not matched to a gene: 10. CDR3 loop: CSFLAGWGDEQFF. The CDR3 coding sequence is TGCAGCTTCCTAGCGGGGTGGGGAGATGAGCAGTTCTTC.

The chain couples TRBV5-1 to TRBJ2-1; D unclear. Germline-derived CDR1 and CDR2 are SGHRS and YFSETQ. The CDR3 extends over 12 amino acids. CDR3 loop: CAAGSYGNEQFF. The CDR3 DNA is TGCGCAGCCGGGTCCTATGGCAATGAGCAGTTCTTC.

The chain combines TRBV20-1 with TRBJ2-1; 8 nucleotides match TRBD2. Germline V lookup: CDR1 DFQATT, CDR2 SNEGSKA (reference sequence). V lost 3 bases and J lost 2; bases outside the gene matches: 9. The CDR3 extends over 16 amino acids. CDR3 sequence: CSARVTSARTYNEQFF. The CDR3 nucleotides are TGCAGTGCTAGGGTGACTAGCGCGAGGACCTACAATGAGCAGTTCTTC.

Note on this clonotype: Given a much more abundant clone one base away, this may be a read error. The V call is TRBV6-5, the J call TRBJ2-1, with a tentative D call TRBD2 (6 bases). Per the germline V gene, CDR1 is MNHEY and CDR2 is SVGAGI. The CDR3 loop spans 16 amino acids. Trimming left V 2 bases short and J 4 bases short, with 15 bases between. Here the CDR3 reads CASSYEGRAGYNEQFF. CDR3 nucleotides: TGTGCCAGCAGTTACGAGGGACGAGCGGGTTACAATGAGCAGTTCTTC.

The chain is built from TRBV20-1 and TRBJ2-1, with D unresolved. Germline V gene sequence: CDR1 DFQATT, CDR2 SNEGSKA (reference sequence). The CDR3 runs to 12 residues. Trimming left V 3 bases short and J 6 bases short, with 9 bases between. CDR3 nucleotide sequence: TGCAGTGCTAGGGATGCCCCCAATGAGCAGTTCTTC. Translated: CSARDAPNEQFF.

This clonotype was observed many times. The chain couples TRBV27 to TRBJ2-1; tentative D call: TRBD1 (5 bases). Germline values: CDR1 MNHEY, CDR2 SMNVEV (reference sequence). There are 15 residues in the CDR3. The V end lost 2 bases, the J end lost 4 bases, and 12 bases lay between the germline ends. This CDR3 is CASSLRQGTYNEQFF. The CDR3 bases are TGTGCCAGCAGTTTACGGCAGGGAACATACAATGAGCAGTTCTTC.

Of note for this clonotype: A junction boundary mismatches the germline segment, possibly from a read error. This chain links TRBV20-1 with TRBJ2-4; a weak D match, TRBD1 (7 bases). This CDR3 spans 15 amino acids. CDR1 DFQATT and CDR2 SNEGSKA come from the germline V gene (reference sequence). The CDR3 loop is CSARALEGAGNEQYF. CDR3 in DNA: TGCAGTGCTAGGGCTTTAGAGGGGGCGGGGAACGAGCAGTACTTT.

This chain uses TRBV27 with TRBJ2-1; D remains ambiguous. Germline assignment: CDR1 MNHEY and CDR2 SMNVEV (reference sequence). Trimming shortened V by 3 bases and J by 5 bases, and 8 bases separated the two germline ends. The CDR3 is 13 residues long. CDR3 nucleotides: TGTGCCAGCAGTTTTAGTGGAAACAATGAGCAGTTCTTC. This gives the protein CASSFSGNNEQFF.

CDR3 nucleotide sequence: TGTGCCACCCGATCTAGCGGGAGCTACGAGCAGTACTTC. Its protein is CATRSSGSYEQYF. V usage is TRBV15 and J usage is TRBJ2-7, with 10 bases aligning to TRBD2. Trimming took 8 bases from V and 3 from J; bases not matched to a gene: 4. The CDR3 extends over 13 amino acids. Germline V gene sequence: CDR1 LNHNV, CDR2 YYDKDF (reference sequence).

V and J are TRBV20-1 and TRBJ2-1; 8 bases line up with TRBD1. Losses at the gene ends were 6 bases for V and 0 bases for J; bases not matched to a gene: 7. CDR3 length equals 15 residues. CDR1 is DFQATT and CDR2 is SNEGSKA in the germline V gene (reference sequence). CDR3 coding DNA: TGCAGTGCCAGGGGACAGGAATCCTCCTACAATGAGCAGTTCTTC. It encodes CSARGQESSYNEQFF.

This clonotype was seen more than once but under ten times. The CDR3 protein is CSARREGAGETQYF. The CDR3 DNA reads TGCAGTGCTAGGCGAGAGGGGGCAGGAGAGACCCAGTACTTC. The chain carries TRBV20-1 and TRBJ2-5, with TRBD1 identical over 7 bases. V was pared by 3 bases and J by 4 bases, with 8 bases of the junction left unmatched. The CDR3 length is 14 residues. CDR1 and CDR2 from the germline V gene are DFQATT and SNEGSKA (reference sequence).

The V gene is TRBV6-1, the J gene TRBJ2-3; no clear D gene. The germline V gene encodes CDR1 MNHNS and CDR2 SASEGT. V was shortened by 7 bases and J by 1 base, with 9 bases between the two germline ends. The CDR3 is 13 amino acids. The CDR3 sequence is CASNNGGTDTQYF. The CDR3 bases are TGTGCCAGCAATAATGGGGGCACAGATACGCAGTATTTT.

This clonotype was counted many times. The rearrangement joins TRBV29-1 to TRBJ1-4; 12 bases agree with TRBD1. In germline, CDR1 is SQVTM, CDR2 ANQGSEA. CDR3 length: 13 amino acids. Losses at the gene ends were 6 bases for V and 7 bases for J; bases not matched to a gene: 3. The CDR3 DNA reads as TGCAGCGTCCGGGACAGGGGGCGTGAAAAACTGTTTTTT. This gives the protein CSVRDRGREKLFF.

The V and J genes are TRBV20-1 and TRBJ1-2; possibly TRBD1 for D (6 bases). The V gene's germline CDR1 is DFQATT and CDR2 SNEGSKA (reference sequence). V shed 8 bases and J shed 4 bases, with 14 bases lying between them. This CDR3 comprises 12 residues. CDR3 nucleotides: TGCAGTATCCCCGACAGGATCTATGGCTACACCTTC. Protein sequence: CSIPDRIYGYTF.

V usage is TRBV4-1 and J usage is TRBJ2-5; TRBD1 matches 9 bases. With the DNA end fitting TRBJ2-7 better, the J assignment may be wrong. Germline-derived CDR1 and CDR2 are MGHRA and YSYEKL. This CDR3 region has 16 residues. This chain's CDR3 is CASSQVSGQGTYEQYF. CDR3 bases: TGCGCCAGCAGCCAGGTATCGGGACAGGGAACCTACGAGCAGTACTTC.

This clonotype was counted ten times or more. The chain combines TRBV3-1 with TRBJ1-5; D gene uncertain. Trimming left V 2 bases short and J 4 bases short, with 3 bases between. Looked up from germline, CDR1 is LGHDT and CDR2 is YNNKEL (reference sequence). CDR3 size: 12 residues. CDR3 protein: CASSQQNQPQHF. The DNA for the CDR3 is TGTGCCAGCAGCCAACAAAATCAGCCCCAGCATTTT.

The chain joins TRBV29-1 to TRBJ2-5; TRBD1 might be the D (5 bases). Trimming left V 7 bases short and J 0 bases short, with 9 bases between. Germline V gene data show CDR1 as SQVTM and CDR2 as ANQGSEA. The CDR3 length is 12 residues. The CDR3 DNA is TGCAGCGAGTCAGGGTACCAAGAGACCCAGTACTTC. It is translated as CSESGYQETQYF.

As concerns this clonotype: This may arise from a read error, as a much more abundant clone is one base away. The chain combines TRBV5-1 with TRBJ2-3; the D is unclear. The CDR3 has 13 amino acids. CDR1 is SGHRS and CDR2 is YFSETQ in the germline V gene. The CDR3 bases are TGCGCCGGCAGCTTGTTGGACACAGATACGCAGTATTTT. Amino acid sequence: CAGSLLDTDTQYF.

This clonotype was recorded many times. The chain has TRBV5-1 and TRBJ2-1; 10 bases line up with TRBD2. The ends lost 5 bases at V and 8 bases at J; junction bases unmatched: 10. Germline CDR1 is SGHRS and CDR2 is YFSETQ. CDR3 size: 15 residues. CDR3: CASRDPSGSFDEQFF. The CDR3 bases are TGCGCCAGCAGAGATCCTAGCGGGAGTTTCGATGAGCAGTTCTTC.

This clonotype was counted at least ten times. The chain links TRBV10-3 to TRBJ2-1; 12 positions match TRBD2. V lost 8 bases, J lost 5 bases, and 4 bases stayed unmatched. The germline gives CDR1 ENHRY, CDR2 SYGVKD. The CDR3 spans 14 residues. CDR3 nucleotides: TGTGCCATCCGGACTAGCGGGAACCACAATGAGCAGTTCTTC. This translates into CAIRTSGNHNEQFF.

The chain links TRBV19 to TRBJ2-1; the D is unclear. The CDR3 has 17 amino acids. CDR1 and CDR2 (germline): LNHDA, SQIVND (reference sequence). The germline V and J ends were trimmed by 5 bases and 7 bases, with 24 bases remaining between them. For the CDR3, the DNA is TGTGCCAGTAGTTCCCACCTAAGACGAGCGTCGCGGAATGAGCAGTTCTTC. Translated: CASSSHLRRASRNEQFF.

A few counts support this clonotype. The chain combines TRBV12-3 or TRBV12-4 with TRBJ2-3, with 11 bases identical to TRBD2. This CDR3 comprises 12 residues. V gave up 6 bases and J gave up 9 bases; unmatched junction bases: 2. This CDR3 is CASRPSGGTQYF. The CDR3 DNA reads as TGTGCCAGCAGACCTAGCGGGGGGACGCAGTATTTT.

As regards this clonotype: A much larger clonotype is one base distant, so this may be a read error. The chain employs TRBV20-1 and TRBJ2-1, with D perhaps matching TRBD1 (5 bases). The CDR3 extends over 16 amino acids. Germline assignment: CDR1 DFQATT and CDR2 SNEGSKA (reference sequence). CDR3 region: CSVRNPWGSSYNEQFF. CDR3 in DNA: TGCAGTGTTAGAAACCCCTGGGGCAGCTCCTACAATGAGCAGTTCTTC.

The CDR3 nucleotides are TGTGCCAGCAGTTTAGATCTTAGGGGACTTAAGTACTTC. This codes for CASSLDLRGLKYF. The chain joins TRBV27 to TRBJ2-7, with D tentatively TRBD2 (6 bases). The CDR3 consists of 13 residues. Trimming removed 2 bases at V and 11 bases at J, with 16 bases between. The germline gives CDR1 MNHEY, CDR2 SMNVEV (reference sequence).

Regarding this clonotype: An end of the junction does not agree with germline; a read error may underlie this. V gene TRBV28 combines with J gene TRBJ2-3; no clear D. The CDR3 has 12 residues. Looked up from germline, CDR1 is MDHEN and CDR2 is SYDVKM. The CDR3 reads CACSFDADTQYF. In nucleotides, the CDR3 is TGTGCCTGCAGTTTCGACGCAGATACGCAGTATTTT.

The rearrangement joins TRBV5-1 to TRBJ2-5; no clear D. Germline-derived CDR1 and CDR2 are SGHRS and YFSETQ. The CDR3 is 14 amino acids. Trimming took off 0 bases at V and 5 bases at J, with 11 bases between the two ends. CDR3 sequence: CASSLGPLRETQYF. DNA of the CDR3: TGCGCCAGCAGCTTGGGCCCCCTCAGGGAGACCCAGTACTTC.